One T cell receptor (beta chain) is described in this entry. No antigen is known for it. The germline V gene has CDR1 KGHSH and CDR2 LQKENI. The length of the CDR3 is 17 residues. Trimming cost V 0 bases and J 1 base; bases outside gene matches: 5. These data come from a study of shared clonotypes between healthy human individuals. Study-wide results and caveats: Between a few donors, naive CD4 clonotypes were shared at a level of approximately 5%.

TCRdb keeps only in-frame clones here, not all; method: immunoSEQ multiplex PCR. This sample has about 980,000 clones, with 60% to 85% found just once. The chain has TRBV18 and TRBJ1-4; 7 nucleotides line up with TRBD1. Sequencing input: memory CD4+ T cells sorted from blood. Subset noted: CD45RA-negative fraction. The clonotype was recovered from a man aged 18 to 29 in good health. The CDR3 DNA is TGTGCCAGCTCACCACCGGAGTACAGGGGAACTAATGAAAAACTGTTTTTT. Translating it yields CASSPPEYRGTNEKLFF.